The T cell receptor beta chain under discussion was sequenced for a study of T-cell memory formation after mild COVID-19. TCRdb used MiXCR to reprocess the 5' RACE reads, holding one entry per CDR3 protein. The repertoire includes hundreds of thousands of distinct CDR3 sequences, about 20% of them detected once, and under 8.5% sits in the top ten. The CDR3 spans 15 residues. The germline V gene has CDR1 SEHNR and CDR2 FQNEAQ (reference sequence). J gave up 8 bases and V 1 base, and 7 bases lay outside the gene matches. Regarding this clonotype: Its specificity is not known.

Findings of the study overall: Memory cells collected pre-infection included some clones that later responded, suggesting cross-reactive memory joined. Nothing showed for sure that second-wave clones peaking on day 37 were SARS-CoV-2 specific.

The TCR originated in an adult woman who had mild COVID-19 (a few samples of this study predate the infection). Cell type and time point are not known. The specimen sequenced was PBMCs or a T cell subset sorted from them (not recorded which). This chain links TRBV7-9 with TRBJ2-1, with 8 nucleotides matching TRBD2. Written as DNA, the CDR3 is TGTGCCAGCAGCTTAGGCCAGACTAGCGCTGATGAGCAGTTCTTC. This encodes CASSLGQTSADEQFF.